This TCR beta chain was recovered during a study of cytotoxic CD8 clonotypes in ibrutinib-treated CLL. Findings and limits, study-wide: Baseline clonality, higher than in age-matched healthy donors, tracked circulating CD8+ T-cell counts.

TCRdb's copy holds only in-frame clones and misses some; the assay was immunoSEQ multiplex PCR. The sample contains about 80,000 clones, roughly 80% of which appear only once. Notes on this clone: Antigen specificity is unknown.

The CDR3 loop spans 20 amino acids. After removal of 1 base from V and 4 bases from J, the junction contained 15 bases not matched to a gene. The germline gives CDR1 LGHNA, CDR2 YSLEER. The source was PBMCs, collected after 12 months of ibrutinib treatment. The origin of this receptor is a human donor with chronic lymphocytic leukemia. The chain uses TRBV4-3 and TRBJ2-3; 12 nucleotides agree with TRBD2. The CDR3 DNA follows: TGCGCCAGCAGCCAAGTGTGGACGGCTAGCGGGGGGGCCAGGGCAGATACGCAGTATTTT. Translation gives CASSQVWTASGGARADTQYF.